Listed here is a single T cell receptor (delta chain). Its antigen is unidentified. This record comes from a study of Vδ1+ human thymocytes. In germline, CDR1 is GEAIGNYY, CDR2 EKD. Trimming at V came to 7 bases and at J to 4 bases, leaving 23 bases not matched to a gene. The CDR3 loop spans 19 amino acids. RNA was extracted from the cells and then reverse transcribed. The CDR3 regions were amplified by multiplex PCR from V-gene primers to a constant-region primer. TCRdb redid the clone calls on the multiplex PCR reads with CATT. The sample includes roughly 76,000 delta-chain clones, around 34% of them seen just once. Study results and limitations: Highly polyclonal TRG and TRD repertoires with Gaussian CDR3 length distributions appeared in thymus.

V usage is TRDV2 and J usage is TRDJ1; 10 bases match TRDD3. The receptor's source is a boy under two years old who had congenital heart surgery. Sequencing was done on a sample of Vdelta1+ gamma-delta thymocytes from the thymus. Subset indicated: FACS-sorted CD3+ TCRalphabeta- TCRVdelta1+ TCRVdelta2- thymocytes. The CDR3 nucleotides are TGTGCCTGGGCTAGTTCCCTTCCACTGGGGGATCCCCGGGGCGATAAACTCATCTTT. Its translation: CAWASSLPLGDPRGDKLIF.